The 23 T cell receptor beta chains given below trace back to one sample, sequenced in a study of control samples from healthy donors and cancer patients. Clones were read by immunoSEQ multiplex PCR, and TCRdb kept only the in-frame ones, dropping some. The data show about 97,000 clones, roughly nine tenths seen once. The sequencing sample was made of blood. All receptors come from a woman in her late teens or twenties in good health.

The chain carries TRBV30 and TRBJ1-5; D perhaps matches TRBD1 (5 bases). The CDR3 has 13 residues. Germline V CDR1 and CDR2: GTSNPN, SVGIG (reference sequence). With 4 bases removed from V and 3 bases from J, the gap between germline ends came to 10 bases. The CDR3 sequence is CAWTGSDNQPQHF. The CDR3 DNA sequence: TGTGCCTGGACAGGGAGTGACAATCAGCCCCAGCATTTT.

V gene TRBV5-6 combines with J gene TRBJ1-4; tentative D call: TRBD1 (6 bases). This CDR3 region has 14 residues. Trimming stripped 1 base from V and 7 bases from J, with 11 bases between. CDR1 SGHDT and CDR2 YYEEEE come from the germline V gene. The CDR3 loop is CASSLTGFGEKLFF. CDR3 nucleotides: TGTGCCAGCAGCTTGACAGGGTTCGGTGAAAAACTGTTTTTT.

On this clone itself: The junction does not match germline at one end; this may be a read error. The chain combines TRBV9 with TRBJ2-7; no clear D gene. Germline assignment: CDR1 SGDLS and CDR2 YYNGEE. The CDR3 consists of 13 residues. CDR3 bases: TGTGCCAGCAGCCCTCTAACCAACCGCGAGCAGCACTTC. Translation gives CASSPLTNREQHF. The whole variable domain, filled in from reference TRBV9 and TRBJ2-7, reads DSGVTQTPKHLITATGQRVTLRCSPRSGDLSVYWYQQSLDQGLQFLIQYYNGEERAKGNILERFSAQQFPDLHSELNLSSLELGDSALYFCASSPLTNREQHFGPGTRLTVT.

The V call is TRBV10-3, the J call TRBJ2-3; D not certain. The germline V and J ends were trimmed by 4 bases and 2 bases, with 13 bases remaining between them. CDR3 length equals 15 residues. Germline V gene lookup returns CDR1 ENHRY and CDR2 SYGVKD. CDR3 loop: CAISVRRTITDTQYF. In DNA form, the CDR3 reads TGTGCCATCAGTGTCAGGCGGACCATCACAGATACGCAGTATTTT.

The CDR3 DNA reads as TGTGCCAGCAGTAAACTAGTCAATGAGCAGTTCTTC. This sequence encodes CASSKLVNEQFF. The chain recombines TRBV25-1 with TRBJ2-1; D may be TRBD2 (5 bases). This CDR3 region has 12 residues. Germline assignment: CDR1 MGHDK and CDR2 SYGVNS. Trimming pared 5 bases from V and 6 bases from J, leaving 8 bases between. Using reference TRBV25-1 and TRBJ2-1 for the parts outside the CDR3, the full variable domain is EADIYQTPRYLVIGTGKKITLECSQTMGHDKMYWYQQDPGMELHLIHYSYGVNSTEKGDLSSESTVSRIRTEHFPLTLESARPSHTSQYLCASSKLVNEQFFGPGTRLTVL.

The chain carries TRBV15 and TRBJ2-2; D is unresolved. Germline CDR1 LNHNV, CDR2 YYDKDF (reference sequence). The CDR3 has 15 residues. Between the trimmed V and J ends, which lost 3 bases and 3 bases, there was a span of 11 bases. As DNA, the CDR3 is TGTGCCACCAGCAGTCCGTTGGGATACACCGGGGAGCTGTTTTTT. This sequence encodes CATSSPLGYTGELFF.

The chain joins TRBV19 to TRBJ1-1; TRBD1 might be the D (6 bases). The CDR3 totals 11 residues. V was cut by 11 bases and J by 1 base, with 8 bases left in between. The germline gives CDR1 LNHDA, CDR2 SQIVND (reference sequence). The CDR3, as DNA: TGTGCCCTACAGGGGAACACTGAAGCTTTCTTT. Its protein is CALQGNTEAFF.

The CDR3 protein is CASSPGTGRTGNTIYF. The CDR3 DNA reads TGTGCCAGCAGCCCCGGGACAGGGAGGACCGGAAACACCATATATTTT. V usage is TRBV3-1 (or the pseudogene TRBV3-2) and J usage is TRBJ1-3, with 9 bases fitting TRBD1. The CDR3 runs 16 residues. Germline CDR1 LGHDT, CDR2 YNNKEL (reference sequence). The trim removed 4 bases at V and 4 bases at J, leaving 8 bases unmatched.

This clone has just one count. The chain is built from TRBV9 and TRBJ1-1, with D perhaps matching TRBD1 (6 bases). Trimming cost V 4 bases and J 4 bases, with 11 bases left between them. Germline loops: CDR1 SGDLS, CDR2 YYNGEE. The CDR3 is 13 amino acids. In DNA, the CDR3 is TGTGCCAGCAGCTTTGGGGGCGGCACTGAAGCTTTCTTT. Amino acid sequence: CASSFGGGTEAFF. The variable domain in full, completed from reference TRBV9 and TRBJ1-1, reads DSGVTQTPKHLITATGQRVTLRCSPRSGDLSVYWYQQSLDQGLQFLIQYYNGEERAKGNILERFSAQQFPDLHSELNLSSLELGDSALYFCASSFGGGTEAFFGQGTRLTVV.

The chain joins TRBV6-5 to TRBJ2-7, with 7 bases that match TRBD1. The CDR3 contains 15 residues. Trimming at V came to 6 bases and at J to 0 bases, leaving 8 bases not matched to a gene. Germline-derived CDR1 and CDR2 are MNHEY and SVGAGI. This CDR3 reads CASRTGTASSYEQYF. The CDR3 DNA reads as TGTGCCAGCAGAACCGGGACAGCCTCCTCCTACGAGCAGTACTTC.

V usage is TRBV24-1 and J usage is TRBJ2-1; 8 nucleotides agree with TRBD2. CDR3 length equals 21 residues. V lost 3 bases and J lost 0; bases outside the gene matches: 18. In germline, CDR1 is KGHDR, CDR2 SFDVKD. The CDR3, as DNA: TGTGCCACCAGTGATGGGGGAGGGTCAGGAGGCGGGAGGAGCTCCTACAATGAGCAGTTCTTC. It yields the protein CATSDGGGSGGGRSSYNEQFF.

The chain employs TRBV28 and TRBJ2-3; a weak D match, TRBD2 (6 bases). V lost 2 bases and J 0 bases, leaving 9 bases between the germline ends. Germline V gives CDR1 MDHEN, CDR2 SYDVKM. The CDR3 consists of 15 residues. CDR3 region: CASSLKAGSTDTQYF. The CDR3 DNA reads TGTGCCAGCAGTTTAAAGGCGGGGAGCACAGATACGCAGTATTTT.

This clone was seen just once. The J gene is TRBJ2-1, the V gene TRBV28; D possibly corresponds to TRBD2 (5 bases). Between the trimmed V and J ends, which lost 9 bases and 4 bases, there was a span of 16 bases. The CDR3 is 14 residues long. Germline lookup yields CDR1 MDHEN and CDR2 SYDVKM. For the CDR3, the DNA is TGTGCCAGAATAGCGAACGGCAGATACAATGAGCAGTTCTTC. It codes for CARIANGRYNEQFF.

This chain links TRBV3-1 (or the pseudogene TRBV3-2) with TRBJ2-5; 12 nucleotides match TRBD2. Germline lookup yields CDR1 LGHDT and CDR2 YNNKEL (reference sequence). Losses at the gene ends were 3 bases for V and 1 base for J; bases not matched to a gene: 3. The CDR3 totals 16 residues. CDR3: CASSQMGLAGQETQYF. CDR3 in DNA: TGTGCCAGCAGCCAGATGGGACTAGCGGGCCAAGAGACCCAGTACTTC.

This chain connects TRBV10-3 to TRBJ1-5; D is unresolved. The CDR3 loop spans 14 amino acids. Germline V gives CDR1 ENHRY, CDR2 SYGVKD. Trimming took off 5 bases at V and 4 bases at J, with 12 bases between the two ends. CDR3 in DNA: TGTGCCATCAGTCAACCCGGACGGAATCAGCCCCAGCATTTT. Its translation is CAISQPGRNQPQHF.

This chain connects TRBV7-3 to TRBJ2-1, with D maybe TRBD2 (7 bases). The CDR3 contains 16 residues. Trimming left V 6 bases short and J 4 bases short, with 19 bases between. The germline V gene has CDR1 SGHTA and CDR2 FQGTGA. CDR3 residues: CASSRGGGSGYNEQFF. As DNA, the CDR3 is TGTGCCAGCAGTAGGGGAGGGGGTAGCGGGTACAATGAGCAGTTCTTC. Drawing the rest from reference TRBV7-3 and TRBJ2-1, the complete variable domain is GAGVSQTPSNKVTEKGKYVELRCDPISGHTALYWYRQSLGQGPEFLIYFQGTGAADDSGLPNDRFFAVRPEGSVSTLKIQRTERGDSAVYLCASSRGGGSGYNEQFFGPGTRLTVL.

This chain's CDR3 is CAISEKQGHTGELFF. CDR3 nucleotide sequence: TGTGCCATCAGTGAAAAACAGGGGCACACCGGGGAGCTGTTTTTT. V and J are TRBV10-3 and TRBJ2-2, with 7 bases matching TRBD1. Germline lookup yields CDR1 ENHRY and CDR2 SYGVKD. Germline trimming cut 3 bases from V and 3 bases from J; bases unmatched to any gene: 4. The CDR3 has 15 residues.

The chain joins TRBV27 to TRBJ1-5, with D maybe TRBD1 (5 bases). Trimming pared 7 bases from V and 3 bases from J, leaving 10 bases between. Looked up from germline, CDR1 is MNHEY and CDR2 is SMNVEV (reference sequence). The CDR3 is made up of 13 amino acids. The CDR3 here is CASKRGVNQPQHF. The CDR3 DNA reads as TGTGCCAGCAAGCGAGGGGTCAATCAGCCCCAGCATTTT.

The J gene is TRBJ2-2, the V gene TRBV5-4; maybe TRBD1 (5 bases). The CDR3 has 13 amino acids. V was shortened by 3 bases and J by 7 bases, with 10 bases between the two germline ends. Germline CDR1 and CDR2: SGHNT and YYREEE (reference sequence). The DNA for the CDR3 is TGTGCCAGCAGCTCAGGGTATATCGGGGAGCTGTTTTTT. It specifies CASSSGYIGELFF.

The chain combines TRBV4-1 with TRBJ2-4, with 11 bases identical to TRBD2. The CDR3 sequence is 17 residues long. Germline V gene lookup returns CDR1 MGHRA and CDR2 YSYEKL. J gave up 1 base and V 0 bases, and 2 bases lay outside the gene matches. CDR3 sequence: CASSQDPSGGAKNIQYF. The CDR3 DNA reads TGCGCCAGCAGCCAAGATCCTAGCGGGGGGGCCAAAAACATTCAGTACTTC.

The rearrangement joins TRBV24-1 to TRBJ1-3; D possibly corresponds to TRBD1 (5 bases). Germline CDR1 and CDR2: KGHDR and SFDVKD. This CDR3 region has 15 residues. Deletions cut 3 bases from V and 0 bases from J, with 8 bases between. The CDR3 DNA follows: TGTGCCACCAGTGATCCCGGGGGCTCTGGAAACACCATATATTTT. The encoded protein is CATSDPGGSGNTIYF.

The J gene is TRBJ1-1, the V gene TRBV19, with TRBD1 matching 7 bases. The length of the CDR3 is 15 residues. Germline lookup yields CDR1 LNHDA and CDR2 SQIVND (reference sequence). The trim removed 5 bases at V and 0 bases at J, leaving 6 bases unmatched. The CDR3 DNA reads TGTGCCAGTAGTCCGGAACAGGGGCTGAACACTGAAGCTTTCTTT. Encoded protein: CASSPEQGLNTEAFF.

Here the CDR3 DNA reads TGTGCCAGCAGTCCCCCGGGAGGATTCTCCTATGGCTACACCTTC. Amino acid sequence: CASSPPGGFSYGYTF. V gene TRBV27 combines with J gene TRBJ1-2, with unresolved D. The CDR3 totals 15 residues. Germline V gives CDR1 MNHEY, CDR2 SMNVEV (reference sequence). V was shortened by 5 bases and J by 4 bases, with 17 bases between the two germline ends.